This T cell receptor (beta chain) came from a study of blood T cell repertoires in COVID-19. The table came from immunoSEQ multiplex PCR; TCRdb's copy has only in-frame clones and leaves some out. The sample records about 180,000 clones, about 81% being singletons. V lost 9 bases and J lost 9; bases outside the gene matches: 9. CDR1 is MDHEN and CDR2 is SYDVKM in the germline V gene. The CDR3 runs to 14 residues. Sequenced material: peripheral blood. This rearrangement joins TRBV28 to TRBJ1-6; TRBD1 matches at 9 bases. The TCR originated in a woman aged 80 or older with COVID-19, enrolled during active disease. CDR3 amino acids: CASSGGQGASPLHF. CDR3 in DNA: TGTGCCAGTTCGGGGGGACAGGGCGCTTCACCCCTCCACTTT.